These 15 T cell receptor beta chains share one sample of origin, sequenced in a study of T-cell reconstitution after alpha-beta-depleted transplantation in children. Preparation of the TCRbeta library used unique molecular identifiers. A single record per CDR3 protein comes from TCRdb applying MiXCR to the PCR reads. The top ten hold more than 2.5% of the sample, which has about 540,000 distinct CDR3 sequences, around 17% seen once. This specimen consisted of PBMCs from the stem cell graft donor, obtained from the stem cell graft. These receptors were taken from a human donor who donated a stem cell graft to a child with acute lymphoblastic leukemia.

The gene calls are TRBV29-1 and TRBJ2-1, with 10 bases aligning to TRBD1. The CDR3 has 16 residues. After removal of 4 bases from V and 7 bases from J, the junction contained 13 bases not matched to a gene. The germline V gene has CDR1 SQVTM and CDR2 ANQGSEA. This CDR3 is CSVGKGTGTGVNEQFF. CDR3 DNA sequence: TGCAGCGTTGGAAAAGGGACCGGGACAGGGGTTAATGAGCAGTTCTTC.

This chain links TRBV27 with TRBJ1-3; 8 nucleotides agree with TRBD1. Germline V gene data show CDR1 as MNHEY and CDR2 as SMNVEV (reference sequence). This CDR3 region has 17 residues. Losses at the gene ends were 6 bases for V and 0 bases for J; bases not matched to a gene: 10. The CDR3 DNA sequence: TGTGCCAGCAGCCGATTCCCAGGGGGCGTCTCTGGAAACACCATATATTTT. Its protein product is CASSRFPGGVSGNTIYF.

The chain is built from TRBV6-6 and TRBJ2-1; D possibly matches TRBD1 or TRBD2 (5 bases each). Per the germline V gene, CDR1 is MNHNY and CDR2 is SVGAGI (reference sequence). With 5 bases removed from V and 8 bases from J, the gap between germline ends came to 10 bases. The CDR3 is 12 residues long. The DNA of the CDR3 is TGTGCCAGCAGTCGGGACCTCCATGAGCAGTTCTTC. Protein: CASSRDLHEQFF.

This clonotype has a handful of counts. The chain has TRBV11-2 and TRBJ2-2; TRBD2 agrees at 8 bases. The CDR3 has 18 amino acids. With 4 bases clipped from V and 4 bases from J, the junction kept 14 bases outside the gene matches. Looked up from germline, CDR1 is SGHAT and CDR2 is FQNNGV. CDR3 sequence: CASSSGPAGVGSTGELFF. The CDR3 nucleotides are TGTGCCAGCAGCTCGGGGCCAGCGGGAGTCGGTAGCACCGGGGAGCTGTTTTTT.

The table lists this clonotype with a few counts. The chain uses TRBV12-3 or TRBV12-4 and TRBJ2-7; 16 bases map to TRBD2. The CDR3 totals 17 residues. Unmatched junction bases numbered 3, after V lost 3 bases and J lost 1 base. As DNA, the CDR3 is TGTGCCAGCAGTTTGGGGACTAGCGGGAGGGCTTCCTACGAGCAGTACTTC. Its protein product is CASSLGTSGRASYEQYF.

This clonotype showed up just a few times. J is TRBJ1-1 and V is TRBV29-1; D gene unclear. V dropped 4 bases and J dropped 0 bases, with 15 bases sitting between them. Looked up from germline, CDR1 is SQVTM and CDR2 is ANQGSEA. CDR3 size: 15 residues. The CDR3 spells CSVVPDGTLNTEAFF. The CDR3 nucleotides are TGCAGCGTTGTCCCAGACGGAACCTTGAACACTGAAGCTTTCTTT. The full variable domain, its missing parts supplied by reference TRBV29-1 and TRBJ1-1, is SAVISQKPSRDICQRGTSLTIQCQVDSQVTMMFWYRQQPGQSLTLIATANQGSEATYESGFVIDKFPISRPNLTFSTLTVSNMSPEDSSIYLCSVVPDGTLNTEAFFGQGTRLTVV.

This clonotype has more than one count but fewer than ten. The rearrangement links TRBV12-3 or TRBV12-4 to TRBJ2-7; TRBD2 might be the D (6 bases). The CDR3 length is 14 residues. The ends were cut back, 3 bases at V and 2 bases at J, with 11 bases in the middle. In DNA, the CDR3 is TGTGCCAGCAGTTTCGCTGGAGGGCCCTACGAGCAGTACTTC. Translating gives CASSFAGGPYEQYF.

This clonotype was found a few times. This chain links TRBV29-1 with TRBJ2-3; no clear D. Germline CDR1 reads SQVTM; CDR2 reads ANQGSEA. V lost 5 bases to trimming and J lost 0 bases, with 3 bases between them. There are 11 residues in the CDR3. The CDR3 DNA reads TGCAGCGTTAGGAGCACAGATACGCAGTATTTT. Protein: CSVRSTDTQYF.

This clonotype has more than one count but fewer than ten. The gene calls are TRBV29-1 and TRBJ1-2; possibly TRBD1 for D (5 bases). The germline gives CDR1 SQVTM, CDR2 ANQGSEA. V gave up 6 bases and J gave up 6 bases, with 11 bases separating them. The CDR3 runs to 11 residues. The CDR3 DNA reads TGCAGCGTCGGCGCAGGGCATGGCTACACCTTC. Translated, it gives CSVGAGHGYTF. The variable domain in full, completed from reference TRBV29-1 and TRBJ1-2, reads SAVISQKPSRDICQRGTSLTIQCQVDSQVTMMFWYRQQPGQSLTLIATANQGSEATYESGFVIDKFPISRPNLTFSTLTVSNMSPEDSSIYLCSVGAGHGYTFGSGTRLTVV.

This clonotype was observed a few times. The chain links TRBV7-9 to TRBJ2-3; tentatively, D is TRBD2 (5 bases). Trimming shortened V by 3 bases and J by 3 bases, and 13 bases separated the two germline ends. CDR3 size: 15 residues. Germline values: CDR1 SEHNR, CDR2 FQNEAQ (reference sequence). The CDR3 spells CASSLDRGGTDTQYF. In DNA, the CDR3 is TGTGCCAGCAGCTTGGACCGGGGTGGGACAGATACGCAGTATTTT.

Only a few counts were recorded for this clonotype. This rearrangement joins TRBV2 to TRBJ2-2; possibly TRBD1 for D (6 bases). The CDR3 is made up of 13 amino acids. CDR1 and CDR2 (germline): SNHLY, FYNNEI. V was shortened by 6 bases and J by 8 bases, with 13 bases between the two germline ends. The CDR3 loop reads CASRATGMGELFF. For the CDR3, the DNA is TGTGCCAGCAGGGCCACAGGGATGGGGGAGCTGTTTTTT.

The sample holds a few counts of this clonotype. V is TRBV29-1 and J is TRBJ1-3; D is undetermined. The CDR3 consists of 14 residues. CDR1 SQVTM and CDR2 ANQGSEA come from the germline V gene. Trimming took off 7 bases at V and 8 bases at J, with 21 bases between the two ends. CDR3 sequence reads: CSAESVGNGDTIYF. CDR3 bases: TGCAGCGCCGAAAGTGTAGGCAACGGAGACACCATATATTTT.

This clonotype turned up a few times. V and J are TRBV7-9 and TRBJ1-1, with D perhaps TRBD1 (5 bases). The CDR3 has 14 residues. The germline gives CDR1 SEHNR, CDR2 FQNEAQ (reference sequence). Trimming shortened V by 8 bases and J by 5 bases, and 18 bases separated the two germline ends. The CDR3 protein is CASSQEGPLTEAFF. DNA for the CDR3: TGTGCCAGCTCCCAGGAGGGGCCCCTGACTGAAGCTTTCTTT.

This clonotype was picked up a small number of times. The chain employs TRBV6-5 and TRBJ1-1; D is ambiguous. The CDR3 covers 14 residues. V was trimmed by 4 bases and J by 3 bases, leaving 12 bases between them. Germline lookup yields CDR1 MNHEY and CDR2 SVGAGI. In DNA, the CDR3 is TGTGCCAGCAGTTCCGGTTCCCGTCACACTGAAGCTTTCTTT. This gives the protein CASSSGSRHTEAFF.

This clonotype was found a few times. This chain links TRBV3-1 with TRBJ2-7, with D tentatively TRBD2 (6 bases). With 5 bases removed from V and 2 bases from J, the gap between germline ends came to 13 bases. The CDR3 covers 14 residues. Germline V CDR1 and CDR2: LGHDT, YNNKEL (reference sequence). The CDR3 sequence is CASSIGRRAYEQYF. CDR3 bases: TGTGCCAGCAGCATCGGACGGAGGGCCTACGAGCAGTACTTC.